Presented here are 14 T cell receptor beta chains from one specimen sequenced in a study of blood T cell repertoires in COVID-19. Only in-frame clones appear in the TCRdb table, and some are missing; sequencing was by immunoSEQ multiplex PCR. The sample yields approximately 670,000 clones, approximately 90% seen once. Specimen: peripheral blood. The receptor source for this set is a young woman with acute or convalescent COVID-19.

This clone appeared once. This rearrangement joins TRBV5-3 to TRBJ1-2; TRBD1 matches 8 bases. TRBV5-3 is recorded as an ORF, its role being uncertain. V lost 3 bases, J lost 7 bases, and 5 bases stayed unmatched. The CDR3 covers 13 residues. CDR3 DNA sequence: TGTGCCAGAAGCTCAACAGGGGGTCGTGGCTACACCTTC. It codes for CARSSTGGRGYTF.

The rearrangement uses TRBV4-1 and TRBJ1-6; TRBD1 agrees at 8 bases. This CDR3 region has 16 residues. Germline CDR1 MGHRA, CDR2 YSYEKL. J lost 7 bases, V lost 0 bases, and 5 bases had no gene match. CDR3 in DNA: TGCGCCAGCAGCCAAGAATGGACAGGGAAAAATTCACCCCTCCACTTT. It encodes CASSQEWTGKNSPLHF.

This clone showed up just once. The genes are TRBV7-9 and TRBJ1-2; 8 bases align to TRBD1. V was clipped by 0 bases and J by 7 bases; unmatched bases: 10. This CDR3 region has 16 residues. Germline CDR1 and CDR2: SEHNR and FQNEAQ (reference sequence). The CDR3 region has the DNA TGTGCCAGCAGCTTAGCGGGGAACAGGGGGTCTGGTGGCTACACCTTC. Amino acids: CASSLAGNRGSGGYTF.

This sequence joins TRBV7-9 and TRBJ1-2, with D unclear. Germline assignment: CDR1 SEHNR and CDR2 FQNEAQ (reference sequence). V was pared by 5 bases and J by 8 bases, with 18 bases between. The CDR3 runs 14 residues. In nucleotides, the CDR3 is TGTGCCAGCAGCCCCCCGGTTGGTGCCGAGGGCTACACCTTC. It specifies CASSPPVGAEGYTF. Full variable domain (outside the CDR3, taken from reference TRBV7-9 and TRBJ1-2): DTGVSQNPRHKITKRGQNVTFRCDPISEHNRLYWYRQTLGQGPEFLTYFQNEAQLEKSRLLSDRFSAERPKGSFSTLEIQRTEQGDSAMYLCASSPPVGAEGYTFGSGTRLTVV.

This chain links TRBV15 with TRBJ1-3, with D hard to call. The germline V gene has CDR1 LNHNV and CDR2 YYDKDF (reference sequence). Trimming pared 3 bases from V and 3 bases from J, leaving 12 bases between. This CDR3 comprises 15 residues. The CDR3 nucleotides are TGTGCCACCAGCAGTCAGAGGGAGATTGGAAACACCATATATTTT. This codes for CATSSQREIGNTIYF.

The chain uses TRBV15 and TRBJ1-2; TRBD1 matches 11 bases. J lost 2 bases, V lost 3 bases, and 2 bases had no gene match. CDR3 length: 15 residues. The germline CDR1 and CDR2 sequences are LNHNV and YYDKDF (reference sequence). The CDR3 DNA reads as TGTGCCACCAGCAGTGGGACAGGGGGAAACTATGGCTACACCTTC. As protein: CATSSGTGGNYGYTF.

V gene TRBV27 combines with J gene TRBJ2-1; 7 bases agree with TRBD1. The CDR3 runs 15 residues. Germline V gives CDR1 MNHEY, CDR2 SMNVEV (reference sequence). J was trimmed by 9 bases and V by 7 bases; bases with no gene match: 15. CDR3 DNA: TGTGCCAGCAATCCTTTTGGGGACAGAGGTAGTGAGCAGTTCTTC. Its translation is CASNPFGDRGSEQFF.

The genes are TRBV14 and TRBJ1-1; maybe TRBD1 (6 bases). CDR3 length: 14 amino acids. The V and J ends lost 1 base and 1 base respectively, with 7 bases between them. Germline CDR1 and CDR2: SGHDN and FVKESK. CDR3 region: CASSQATGNTEAFF. The DNA of the CDR3 is TGTGCCAGCAGCCAAGCGACAGGGAACACTGAAGCTTTCTTT.

This rearrangement joins TRBV25-1 to TRBJ1-5; tentative D call: TRBD1 (5 bases). The CDR3 spans 15 residues. The germline V gene encodes CDR1 MGHDK and CDR2 SYGVNS. With 3 bases removed from V and 0 bases from J, the gap between germline ends came to 9 bases. CDR3 sequence: CASSDPDSSNQPQHF. The CDR3, as DNA: TGTGCCAGCAGTGACCCAGACAGTAGCAATCAGCCCCAGCATTTT.

This clone appeared once. The chain combines TRBV9 with TRBJ1-1, with D unclear. Germline assignment: CDR1 SGDLS and CDR2 YYNGEE. The CDR3 length is 14 residues. Trimming cost V 0 bases and J 7 bases, with 13 bases left between them. CDR3 coding DNA: TGTGCCAGCAGCGTAGGCGGGAGCTACGGTGAAGCTTTCTTT. Translation: CASSVGGSYGEAFF.

The rearrangement links TRBV24-1 to TRBJ2-7; 7 bases line up with TRBD2. Germline-derived CDR1 and CDR2 are KGHDR and SFDVKD. This CDR3 comprises 13 residues. Unmatched junction bases numbered 6, after V lost 5 bases and J lost 6 bases. CDR3 sequence reads: CATSVSSGGEQYF. The CDR3 DNA reads TGTGCCACCAGTGTTTCTAGCGGCGGCGAGCAGTACTTC.

This clone was recorded only once. The J gene is TRBJ2-1, the V gene TRBV3-1 (or the pseudogene TRBV3-2); perhaps TRBD2 as D (5 bases). The CDR3 loop spans 15 amino acids. V was shortened by 5 bases and J by 4 bases, with 15 bases between the two germline ends. Germline V CDR1 and CDR2: LGHDT, YNNKEL (reference sequence). This chain's CDR3 is CASSNGAATYNEQFF. CDR3 bases: TGTGCCAGCAGCAACGGAGCGGCAACTTACAATGAGCAGTTCTTC.

This chain links TRBV4-2 with TRBJ2-2; 9 nucleotides agree with TRBD1. V dropped 5 bases and J dropped 4; count of bases not matched to a gene: 5. In germline, CDR1 is LGHNA, CDR2 YNFKEQ. The CDR3 covers 15 residues. Here the CDR3 reads CASSSGQGITGELFF. For the CDR3, the DNA is TGTGCCAGCAGCTCCGGACAGGGGATCACCGGGGAGCTGTTTTTT.

The chain recombines TRBV7-9 with TRBJ1-1, with TRBD1 matching 11 bases. With V trimmed by 5 bases and J by 3 bases, 14 bases remained unmatched. The CDR3 is 18 residues long. CDR1 SEHNR and CDR2 FQNEAQ come from the germline V gene (reference sequence). Here the CDR3 reads CASSTGTGGSRSDTEAFF. The CDR3 DNA sequence: TGTGCCAGCAGCACCGGGACAGGGGGAAGCAGGTCTGACACTGAAGCTTTCTTT.